This T cell receptor beta chain is drawn from a study of blood T cell repertoires in COVID-19. Background on the study: Acute-phase and convalescent COVID-19 samples originated in the United States, Italy and Spain. The analysed material was cDNA or gDNA that came from T cells, B-cell-depleted T cells, or PBMCs.

Under the authors' procedure: Reference gene primers were amplified, and this amplification served to estimate nucleated cell counts. Repertoires were generated with immunoSEQ multiplex PCR, while TCRdb's copy carries only in-frame clones and drops some. That table supplies the V and J calls and clone size; D and trimming were determined from the DNA. The sample records approximately 140,000 clones, 70% to 90% being singletons. V was pared by 4 bases and J by 5 bases, with 12 bases of the junction left unmatched. The CDR3 runs 16 residues. The germline V gene encodes CDR1 LGHDT and CDR2 YNNKEL (reference sequence). Recruitment covered roughly 22 US areas and drew participants whose ages spanned roughly 18 to 90 years.

The sample taken for sequencing was PBMCs or T cells enriched from blood (not recorded which). This rearrangement joins TRBV3-1 (or the pseudogene TRBV3-2) to TRBJ1-1; 8 bases match TRBD1. The sequence came from a woman aged 25 to 39 with acute COVID-19. The CDR3 DNA reads as TGTGCCAGCAGCCCAGCGGCAGGGGGCAGTTATACTGAAGCTTTCTTT. Its protein product is CASSPAAGGSYTEAFF.